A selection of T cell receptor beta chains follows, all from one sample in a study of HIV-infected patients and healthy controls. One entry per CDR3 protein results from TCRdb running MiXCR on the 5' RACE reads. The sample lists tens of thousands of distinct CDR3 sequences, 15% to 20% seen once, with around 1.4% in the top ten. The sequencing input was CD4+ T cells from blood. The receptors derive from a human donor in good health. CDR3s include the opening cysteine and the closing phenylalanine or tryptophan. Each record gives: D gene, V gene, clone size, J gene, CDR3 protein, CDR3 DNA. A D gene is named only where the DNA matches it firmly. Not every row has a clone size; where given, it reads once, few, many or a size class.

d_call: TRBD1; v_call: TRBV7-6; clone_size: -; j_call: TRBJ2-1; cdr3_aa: CASSLADREQFF; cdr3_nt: TGTGCCAGCAGCTTAGCGGACAGGGAGCAGTTCTTC
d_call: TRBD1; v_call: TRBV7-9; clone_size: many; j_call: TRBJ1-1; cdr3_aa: CASSPPKGAQAEAFF; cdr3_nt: TGTGCCAGCAGCCCACCAAAGGGGGCGCAGGCTGAAGCTTTCTTT
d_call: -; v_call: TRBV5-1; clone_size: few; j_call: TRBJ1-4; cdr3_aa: CASSPDTSNEKLFF; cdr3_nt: TGCGCCAGCAGCCCGGACACCTCTAATGAAAAACTGTTTTTT
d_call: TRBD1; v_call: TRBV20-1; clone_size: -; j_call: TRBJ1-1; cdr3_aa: CSAGQGWNTEAFF; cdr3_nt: TGCAGTGCTGGACAGGGGTGGAACACTGAAGCTTTCTTT
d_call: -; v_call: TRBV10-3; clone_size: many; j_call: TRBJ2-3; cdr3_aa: CAISVGLPTDTQYF; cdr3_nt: TGTGCCATCAGCGTGGGCCTGCCCACAGATACGCAGTATTTT
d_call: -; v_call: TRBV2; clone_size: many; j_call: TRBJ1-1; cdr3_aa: CASSAYLGASAEAFF; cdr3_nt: TGTGCCAGCAGTGCCTACCTGGGGGCAAGCGCTGAAGCTTTCTTT
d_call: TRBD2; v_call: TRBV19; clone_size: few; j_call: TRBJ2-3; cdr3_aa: CASSKGLADTQYF; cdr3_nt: TGTGCCAGTAGTAAGGGACTAGCGGATACGCAGTATTTT
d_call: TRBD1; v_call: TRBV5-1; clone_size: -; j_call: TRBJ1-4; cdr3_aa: CASSPTGINEKLFF; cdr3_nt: TGCGCCAGCAGCCCGACAGGGATAAATGAAAAACTGTTTTTT
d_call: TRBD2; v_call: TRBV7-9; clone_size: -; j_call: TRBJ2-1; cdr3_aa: CASSRSSGSLYNEQFF; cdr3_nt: TGTGCCAGCAGCCGATCCAGCGGGAGCCTATACAATGAGCAGTTCTTC
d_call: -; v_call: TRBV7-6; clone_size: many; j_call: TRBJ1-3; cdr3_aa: CASSLQDNGNTIYF; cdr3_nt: TGTGCCAGCAGCCTGCAGGACAATGGAAACACCATATATTTT
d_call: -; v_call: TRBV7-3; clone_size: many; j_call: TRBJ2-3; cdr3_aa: CASSLSGFSTDTQYF; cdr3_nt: TGTGCCAGCAGCCTTAGCGGATTCAGCACAGATACGCAGTATTTT
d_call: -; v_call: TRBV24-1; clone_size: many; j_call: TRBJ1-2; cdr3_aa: CAPGSPGQPNYGYTF; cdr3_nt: TGTGCTCCCGGGTCCCCCGGACAGCCAAACTATGGCTACACCTTC
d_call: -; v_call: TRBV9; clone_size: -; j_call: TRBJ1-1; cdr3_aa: CASGTQLNTEAFF; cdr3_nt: TGTGCCAGCGGTACACAATTGAACACTGAAGCTTTCTTT
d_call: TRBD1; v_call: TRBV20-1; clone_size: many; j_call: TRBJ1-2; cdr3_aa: CSASWDRGFGYTF; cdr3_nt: TGCAGTGCTAGCTGGGACAGGGGGTTTGGCTACACCTTC
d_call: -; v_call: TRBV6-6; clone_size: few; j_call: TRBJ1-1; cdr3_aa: CASSSFLDTEAFF; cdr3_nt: TGTGCCAGCAGCTCATTTCTGGATACTGAAGCTTTCTTT
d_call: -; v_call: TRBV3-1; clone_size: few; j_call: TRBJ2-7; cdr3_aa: CASSSWETDYEQYF; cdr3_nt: TGTGCCAGCTCCTCCTGGGAGACAGACTACGAGCAGTACTTC
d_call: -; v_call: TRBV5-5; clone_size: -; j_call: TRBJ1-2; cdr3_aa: CASSFDLNYGYTF; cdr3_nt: TGTGCCAGCAGCTTCGACCTAAACTATGGCTACACCTTC
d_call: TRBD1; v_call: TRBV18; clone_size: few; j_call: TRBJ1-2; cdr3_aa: CASSLYRGGGYGYTF; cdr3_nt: TGTGCCAGCTCACTTTACAGGGGAGGCGGCTATGGCTACACCTTC
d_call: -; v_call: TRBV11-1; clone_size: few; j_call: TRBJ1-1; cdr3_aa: CASSLNRNTEAFF; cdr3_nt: TGTGCCAGCAGCTTAAACAGGAACACTGAAGCTTTCTTT
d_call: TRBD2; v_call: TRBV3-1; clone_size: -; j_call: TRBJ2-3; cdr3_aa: CASSQTRTSGGTDTQYF; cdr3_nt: TGTGCCAGCAGCCAAACCCGAACTAGCGGGGGTACAGATACGCAGTATTTT
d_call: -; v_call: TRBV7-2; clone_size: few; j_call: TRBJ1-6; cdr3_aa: CASSLGVNFNSPLHF; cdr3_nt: TGTGCCAGCAGCTTAGGTGTGAACTTTAATTCACCCCTCCACTTT
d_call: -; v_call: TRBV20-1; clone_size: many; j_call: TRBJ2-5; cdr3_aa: CSARSSEEVGETQYF; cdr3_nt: TGCAGTGCTAGATCGAGTGAAGAGGTCGGAGAGACCCAGTACTTC
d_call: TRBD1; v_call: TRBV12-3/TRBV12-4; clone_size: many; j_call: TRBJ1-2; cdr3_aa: CASSLFVGQGRGYTF; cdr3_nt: TGTGCCAGCAGTTTATTTGTAGGACAGGGACGTGGCTACACCTTC
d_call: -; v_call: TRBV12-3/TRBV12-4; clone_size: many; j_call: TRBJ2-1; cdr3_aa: CASSLEGVRAHNEQFF; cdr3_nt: TGTGCCAGCAGTTTGGAGGGGGTGAGGGCGCACAATGAGCAGTTCTTC
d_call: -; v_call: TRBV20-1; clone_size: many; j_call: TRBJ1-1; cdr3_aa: CSARDSWNTEAFF; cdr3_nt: TGCAGTGCTAGGGACAGCTGGAACACTGAAGCTTTCTTT
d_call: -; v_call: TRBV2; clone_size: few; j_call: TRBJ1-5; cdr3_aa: CASSERVKSQPQHF; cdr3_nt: TGTGCCAGCAGTGAACGGGTAAAAAGTCAGCCCCAGCATTTT
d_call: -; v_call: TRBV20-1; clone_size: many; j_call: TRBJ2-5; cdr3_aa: CSASAGRETQYF; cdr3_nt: TGCAGTGCTTCGGCGGGGCGAGAGACCCAGTACTTC
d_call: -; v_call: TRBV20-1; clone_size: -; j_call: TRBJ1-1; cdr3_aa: CSASRVNTEAFF; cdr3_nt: TGCAGTGCTAGCAGGGTGAACACTGAAGCTTTCTTT
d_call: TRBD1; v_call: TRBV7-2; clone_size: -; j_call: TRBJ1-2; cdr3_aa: CASSFKGARGYTF; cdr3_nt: TGTGCCAGCAGCTTTAAGGGGGCGCGAGGCTACACCTTC
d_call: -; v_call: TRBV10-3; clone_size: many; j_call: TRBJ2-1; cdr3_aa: CAISVRLGGTQNEQFF; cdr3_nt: TGTGCCATCAGTGTTCGGCTTGGCGGCACACAGAATGAGCAGTTCTTC
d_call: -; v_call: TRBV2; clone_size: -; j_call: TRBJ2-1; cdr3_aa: CGGGIYNEQFF; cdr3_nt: TGTGGCGGCGGCATATACAATGAGCAGTTCTTC
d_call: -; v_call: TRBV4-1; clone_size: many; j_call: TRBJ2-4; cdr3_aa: CASSQDPGAGVIQYF; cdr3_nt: TGCGCCAGCAGCCAAGATCCGGGGGCCGGGGTCATTCAGTACTTC
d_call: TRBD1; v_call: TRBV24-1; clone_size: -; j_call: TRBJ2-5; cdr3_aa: CATSDWTGVLGLETQYF; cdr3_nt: TGTGCCACCAGTGATTGGACAGGGGTGTTGGGATTAGAGACCCAGTACTTC
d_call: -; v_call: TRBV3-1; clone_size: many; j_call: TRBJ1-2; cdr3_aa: CASSHSRPEGYGYTF; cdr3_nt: TGTGCCAGCAGCCACTCAAGGCCAGAGGGCTATGGCTACACCTTC
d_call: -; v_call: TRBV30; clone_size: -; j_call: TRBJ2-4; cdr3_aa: CAWSAKNIQYF; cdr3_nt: TGTGCCTGGTCAGCCAAAAACATTCAGTACTTC
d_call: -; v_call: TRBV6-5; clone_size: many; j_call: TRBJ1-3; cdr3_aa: CASSYSGWGNTIYF; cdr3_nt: TGTGCCAGCAGTTACTCTGGGTGGGGAAACACCATATATTTT
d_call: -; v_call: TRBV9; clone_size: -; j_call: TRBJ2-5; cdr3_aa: CASRETQYF; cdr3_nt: TGTGCCAGCAGAGAGACCCAGTACTTC
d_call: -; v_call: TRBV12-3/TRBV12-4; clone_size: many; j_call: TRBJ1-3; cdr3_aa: CASSRPISGNTIYF; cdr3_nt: TGTGCCAGCAGTCGACCTATCTCTGGAAACACCATATATTTT
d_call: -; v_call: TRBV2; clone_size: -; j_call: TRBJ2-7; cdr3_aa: CASTIFGTSTYEQYF; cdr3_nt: TGTGCCAGCACTATCTTCGGGACATCCACCTACGAGCAGTACTTC
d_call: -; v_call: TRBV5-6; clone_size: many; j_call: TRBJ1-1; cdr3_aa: CASSSNGRLSRAFF; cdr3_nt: TGTGCCAGCAGCTCGAACGGACGGCTTAGTCGCGCTTTCTTT
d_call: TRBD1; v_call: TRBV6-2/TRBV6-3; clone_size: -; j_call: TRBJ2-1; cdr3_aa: CASRGQNYNEQFF; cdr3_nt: TGTGCCAGCAGGGGACAGAACTACAATGAGCAGTTCTTC
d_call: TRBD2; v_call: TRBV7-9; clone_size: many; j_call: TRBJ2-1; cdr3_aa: CASSPRSSGTSGRLAYNEQFF; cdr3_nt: TGTGCCAGCAGCCCCCGGTCGTCGGGGACTAGCGGGAGGCTGGCCTACAATGAGCAGTTCTTC